The clone carrying this TCR beta chain was seen more than once but under ten times. The entry originates in a study of T cells in Graves' hyperthyroidism and ophthalmopathy. Aged 18 to 65, the patients had hyperthyroidism that was newly diagnosed and had lasted under 2 months. CDR1 and CDR2 (germline): ENHRY, SYGVKD. The CDR3 is 13 residues long. V lost 7 bases and J 8 bases, leaving 17 bases between the germline ends. RNA transcripts were the template for amplifying TCR beta CDR3 regions. Primed by the HTBI set, a first-round RT-PCR was run on the TCR CDR3. TCRdb recomputed calls from the multiplex PCR reads with MiXCR, one row per CDR3 protein. Of around 420,000 distinct CDR3 sequences in the sample, 15% to 19% are singletons; the top ten hold 13% to 15%.

The clonotype was recovered from a woman younger than 35 with Graves' hyperthyroidism. The V and J genes are TRBV10-3 and TRBJ1-2; D is uncertain. Sequenced material: blood. CDR3 region: CAITSGDIGGYTF. CDR3 DNA: TGTGCCATCACGAGCGGAGATATTGGAGGCTACACCTTC.